This TCR beta chain originates from a study of Graves' ophthalmopathy and Graves' hyperthyroidism. This CDR3 contains 16 residues. Germline V gene sequence: CDR1 ENHRY, CDR2 SYGVKD. Of note for this clonotype: Its target is not known. A clone one base away is much larger, so this may be a read error.

Amplification of the TCR beta CDR3 regions used RNA transcripts (as template). RT-PCR with HTBI primers came first, then second-round multiplex PCR. TCRdb reanalysed the multiplex PCR reads using MiXCR and keeps one entry per CDR3 protein. The data show hundreds of thousands of distinct CDR3 sequences, with just over 40% seen just once and more than 2.5% held by the top ten. The study's findings and limits: The model flagged ophthalmopathy progression at 65% to 71% sensitivity and 72% to 85% specificity. The authors also found most expanded thyroid clonotypes above 0.001 frequency in blood.

The chain carries TRBV10-3 and TRBJ1-6, with no clear D. This clonotype was sampled from an adult man with Graves' ophthalmopathy. Sequenced: peripheral blood. The CDR3 loop is CASSYRERSASPPLHF. CDR3 bases: TGTGCCAGCAGTTACCGGGAGAGGTCGGCCTCGCCACCCCTCCACTTT.